This T cell receptor (beta chain) is drawn from a study of STAT3 mutations in large granular lymphocyte leukemia. Across the study: Immunosuppressive therapy was given to more than half of T-LGLL patients. General observations from the study: At least one immunodominant TCR beta clonotype appeared in every T-cell large granular lymphocyte leukemia patient.

Comment on this clone: The target antigen is unknown.

TCRdb keeps only in-frame clones here, not all; method: immunoSEQ multiplex PCR. The table records 20,000 or so clones, 92% of them present only once. Trimming at V came to 8 bases and at J to 0 bases, leaving 6 bases not matched to a gene. The CDR3 totals 14 residues. Looked up from germline, CDR1 is MDHEN and CDR2 is SYDVKM. The sequenced sample consisted of peripheral blood mononuclear cells. The clonotype comes from a man between 60 and 75 years old with T-cell large granular lymphocyte leukemia. Some clones in this sample may be carry-over from other donors' samples. The J gene is TRBJ1-1, the V gene TRBV28; 7 bases are a match to TRBD1. The chain's CDR3 is CASVTGALNTEAFF. DNA of the CDR3: TGTGCCAGCGTTACAGGGGCCCTGAACACTGAAGCTTTCTTT.